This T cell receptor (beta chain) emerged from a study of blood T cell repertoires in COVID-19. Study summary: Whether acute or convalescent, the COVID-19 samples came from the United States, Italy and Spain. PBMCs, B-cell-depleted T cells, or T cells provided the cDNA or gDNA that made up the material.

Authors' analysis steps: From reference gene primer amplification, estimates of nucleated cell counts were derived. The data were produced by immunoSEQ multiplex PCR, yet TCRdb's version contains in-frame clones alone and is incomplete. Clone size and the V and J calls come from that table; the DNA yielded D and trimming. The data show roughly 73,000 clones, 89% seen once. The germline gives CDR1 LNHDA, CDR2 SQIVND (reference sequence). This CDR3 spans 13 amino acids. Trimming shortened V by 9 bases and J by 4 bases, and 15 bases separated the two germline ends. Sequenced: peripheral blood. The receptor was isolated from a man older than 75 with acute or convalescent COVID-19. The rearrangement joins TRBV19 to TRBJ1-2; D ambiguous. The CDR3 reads CASSTSGLYGYTF. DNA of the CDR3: TGTGCCAGCAGCACGTCAGGCCTCTATGGCTACACCTTC. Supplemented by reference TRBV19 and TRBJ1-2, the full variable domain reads DGGITQSPKYLFRKEGQNVTLSCEQNLNHDAMYWYRQDPGQGLRLIYYSQIVNDFQKGDIAEGYSVSREKKESFPLTVTSAQKNPTAFYLCASSTSGLYGYTFGSGTRLTVV.